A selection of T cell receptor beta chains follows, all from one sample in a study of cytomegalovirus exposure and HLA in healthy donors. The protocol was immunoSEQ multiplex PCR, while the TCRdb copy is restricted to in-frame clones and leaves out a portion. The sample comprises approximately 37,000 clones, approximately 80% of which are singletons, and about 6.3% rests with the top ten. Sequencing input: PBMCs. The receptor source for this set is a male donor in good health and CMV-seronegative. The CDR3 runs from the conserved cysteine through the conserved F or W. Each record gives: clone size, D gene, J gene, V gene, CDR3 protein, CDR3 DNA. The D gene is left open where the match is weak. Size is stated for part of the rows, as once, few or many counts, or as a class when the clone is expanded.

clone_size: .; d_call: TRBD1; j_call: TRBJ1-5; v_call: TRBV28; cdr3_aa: CASSSTGQGWQPQHF; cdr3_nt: TGTGCCAGCAGCTCCACGGGACAGGGGTGGCAGCCCCAGCATTTT
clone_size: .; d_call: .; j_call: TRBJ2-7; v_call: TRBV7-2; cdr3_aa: CASSLTSSGGTYEQYF; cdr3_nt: TGTGCCAGCAGCTTGACGAGTTCCGGGGGAACCTACGAGCAGTACTTC
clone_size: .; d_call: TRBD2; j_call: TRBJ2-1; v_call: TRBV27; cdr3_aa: CATRLAGSNEQFF; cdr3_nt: TGTGCCACCAGACTAGCGGGGAGCAATGAGCAGTTCTTC
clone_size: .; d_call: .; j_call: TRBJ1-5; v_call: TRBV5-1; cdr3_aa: CASSQSSNQPQHF; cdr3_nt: TGCGCCAGCAGCCAGTCTAGCAATCAGCCCCAGCATTTT
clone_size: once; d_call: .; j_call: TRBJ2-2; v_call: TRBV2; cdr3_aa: CASSDRRMNTGELFF; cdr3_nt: TGTGCCAGCAGTGATAGGCGGATGAACACCGGGGAGCTGTTTTTT
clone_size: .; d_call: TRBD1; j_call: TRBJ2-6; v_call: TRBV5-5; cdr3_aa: CASSQQGAVGANVLTF; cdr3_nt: TGTGCCAGCAGCCAACAGGGGGCGGTAGGGGCCAACGTCCTGACTTTC
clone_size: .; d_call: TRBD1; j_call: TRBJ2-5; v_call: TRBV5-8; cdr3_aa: CASSKTGIQETQYF; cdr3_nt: TGTGCCAGCAGTAAGACAGGGATCCAAGAGACCCAGTACTTC
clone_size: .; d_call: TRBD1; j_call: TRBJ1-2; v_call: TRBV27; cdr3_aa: CASSPPTGFGYTF; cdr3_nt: TGTGCCAGCAGTCCCCCGACAGGGTTTGGCTACACCTTC
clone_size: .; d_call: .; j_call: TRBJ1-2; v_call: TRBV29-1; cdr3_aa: CSVRGTAIYGYTF; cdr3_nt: TGCAGCGTTCGGGGAACCGCTATCTATGGCTACACCTTC
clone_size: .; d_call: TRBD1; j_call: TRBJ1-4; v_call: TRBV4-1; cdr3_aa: CASSPSGQAVEKLFF; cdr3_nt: TGCGCCAGCAGCCCTTCGGGACAGGCAGTAGAAAAACTGTTTTTT
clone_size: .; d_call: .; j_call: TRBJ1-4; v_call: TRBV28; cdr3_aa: CASSLVGGANEKLFF; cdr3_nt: TGTGCCAGCAGTTTGGTGGGGGGGGCTAATGAAAAACTGTTTTTT
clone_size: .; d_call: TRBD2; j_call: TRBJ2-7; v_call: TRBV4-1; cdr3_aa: CASSQVGDEREKYSEQYF; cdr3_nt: TGCGCCAGCAGCCAAGTGGGGGACGAGCGGGAGAAGTACAGCGAGCAGTACTTC
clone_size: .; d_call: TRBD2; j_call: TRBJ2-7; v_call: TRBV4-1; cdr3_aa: CASSQGAAGASYEQYF; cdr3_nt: TGCGCCAGCAGCCAAGGGGCAGCGGGAGCATCCTACGAGCAGTACTTC
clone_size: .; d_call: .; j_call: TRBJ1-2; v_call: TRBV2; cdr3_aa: CASGRTAAGYGYTF; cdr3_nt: TGTGCCAGCGGCCGAACTGCCGCAGGATATGGCTACACCTTC
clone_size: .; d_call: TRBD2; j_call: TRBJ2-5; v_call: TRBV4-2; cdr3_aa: CASSQVGTSGSIQETQYF; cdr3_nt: TGTGCCAGCAGCCAAGTGGGTACTAGCGGGAGTATCCAAGAGACCCAGTACTTC
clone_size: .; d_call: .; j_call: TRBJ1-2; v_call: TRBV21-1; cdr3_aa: CASSNAGIRNYGYTF; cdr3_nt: TGTGCCAGCAGCAATGCGGGGATTCGTAACTATGGCTACACCTTC
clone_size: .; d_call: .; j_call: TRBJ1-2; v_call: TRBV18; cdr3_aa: CASSPPPGTTGHGYTF; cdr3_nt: TGTGCCAGCTCACCACCACCCGGGACAACTGGGCATGGCTACACCTTC
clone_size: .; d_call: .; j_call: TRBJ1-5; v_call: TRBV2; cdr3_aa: CASSEGGSNQPQHF; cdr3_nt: TGTGCCAGCAGTGAGGGGGGGAGCAATCAGCCCCAGCATTTT
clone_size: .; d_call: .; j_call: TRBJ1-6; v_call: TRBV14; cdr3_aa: CASSQFQESPLHF; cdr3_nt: TGTGCCAGCAGCCAATTCCAGGAATCACCCCTCCACTTT
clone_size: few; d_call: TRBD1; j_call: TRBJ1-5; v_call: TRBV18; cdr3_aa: CASSRTGEGNQPQHF; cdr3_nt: TGTGCCAGCTCGCGGACAGGGGAGGGGAATCAGCCCCAGCATTTT
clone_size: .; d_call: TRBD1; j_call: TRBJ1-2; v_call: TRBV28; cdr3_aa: CASRRDRSNYGYTF; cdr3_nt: TGTGCCAGCAGGAGGGACAGATCTAACTATGGCTACACCTTC
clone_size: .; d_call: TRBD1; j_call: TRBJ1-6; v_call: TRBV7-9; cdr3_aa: CASSTGTDYSPLHF; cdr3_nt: TGTGCCAGCAGCACCGGGACAGACTATTCACCCCTCCACTTT
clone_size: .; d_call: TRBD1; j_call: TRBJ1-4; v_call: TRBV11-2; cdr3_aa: CASTSRGKGEKLFF; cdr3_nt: TGTGCCAGCACAAGCAGGGGGAAGGGTGAAAAACTGTTTTTT